This paragraph reports one T cell receptor beta chain. Its antigen is still unknown. One base away there is no much larger clone; base qualities are not given. The sample comes from a study of cytomegalovirus exposure and HLA in healthy donors listed by TCRdb under 2017. Regarding the study in general: An earlier analysis of about 530 of the donors reported around 280 Gb of sequence data and 95 million to 120 million unique TCR beta sequences obtained from about 179 million T cells. About 330 gigabases of sequencing data and around 90 million unique TCR sequences made up an early release that covered nearly 650 HLA-typed donors. Of the 300 to 500 genotyped donors, 81% were placed in the genetic ancestry cluster associated with self-reported Caucasian donors. The study was designed to test whether signatures of past pathogen exposure could be identified by cataloging public T cell receptors. The T cell repertoires of under 750 subjects were profiled by immunosequencing and related to cytomegalovirus serostatus. Along with the roughly 710-subject first cohort, a separate validation cohort of over 90 different subjects was used. High-throughput TCR immunosequencing, statistical association of individual TCRs with disease status, and machine learning were combined to predict cytomegalovirus infection status. To study patterns of TCR occurrence, a later analysis re-analyzed previously published TCR beta repertoires from 666 donors and added high-resolution HLA genotyping. In the later analysis, no new phenotypic data were used to find candidate immune exposures; instead, reliance was placed on TCR beta sequences and their occurrence across donors. To decide whether each TCR beta V gene segment behaved as functional or pseudogenic, an earlier analysis of 587 of the donors relied on high-throughput TCR beta sequencing. Donor age, sex, ethnicity and CMV serostatus were collected together with the repertoire data. Genome-wide SNP genotypes for about 65% of the 666 donors were used in a later genetic analysis, which treated that subset as a discovery cohort. Every repertoire in the discovery cohort had been generated on one and the same sequencing platform. Both class I and class II loci were covered by HLA typing, at four-digit resolution. The number of donors typed differed by locus, with roughly 629-640 for A, B, C, DRB1 and DQB1, around 520 for DQA1, 600 to 610 for DPA1, and some 440 for DPB1. A few DR-DQ haplotypes were handled as single units for association and clustering because linkage in the cohort was strong. On average, 235,054 unique TCR beta nucleotide sequences were sequenced per donor among some 420 genotyped donors of the cohort, with about 17% of those sequences being non-productive.

Paper-wide results and their limitations: Specific HLA alleles were associated with more than 15,000 TCR beta sequences at a false discovery rate of 0.05 in a later analysis. The study listed approximately 150 TCR beta chains as associated with cytomegalovirus. The authors suggested that the approach could potentially be extended to other disease states and immunological phenotypes. A few of the identified cytomegalovirus-associated TCR beta chains were confirmed in vitro to be specific for cytomegalovirus antigens. Compared with the approximately 720-donor mean, donors in an Asian-associated ancestry cluster had fewer N-insertions in productive TCRs, according to a later genetic analysis. Cytomegalovirus status was reported to be diagnosed by the classifier with high specificity and sensitivity in both the original and validation cohorts. Linkage disequilibrium might explain the correlated functional status among segregating V segments, but an unknown experimental factor could not be ruled out. In an earlier analysis of fewer than 700 of the donors, most TCR beta V segments appeared in productive rearrangements about 87% or about 30% of the time, broadly matching IMGT annotations. The presence/absence analyses assumed that sequencing depth was roughly uniform across donors, and that assumption may not be true. Because HLA typing was missing for some donors at each locus, association tests included only the typed subset. In a later genetic analysis, a missense DCLRE1C variant was associated with V-gene and J-gene trimming of TCR beta chains, and the association was replicated in an independent cohort. Most TCR sequences were seen in very few donors, while some public TCRs were found in many individuals. A further reported finding was that TCR beta sequences accurately predicted the HLA-A and HLA-B alleles for most subjects in the first cohort. In a later analysis, HLA-associated TCR beta chains showed more clonal expansion and lower generation probabilities than non-associated chains that were equally common. In a later analysis, the rate of TCR association differed among HLA loci, with DRB1 alleles having the most associated TCRs and HLA-C alleles having the fewest. Roughly 15 rarely observed V segments, including chromosome 9 orphons, were excluded from the earlier analysis of some 590 of the donors because counts were too low. CMV serostatus was the only immune exposure information available for the cohort. In a later analysis, several top co-occurrence clusters were reported to appear linked to parvovirus B19, influenza, CMV and Epstein-Barr virus. A cluster of highly shared sequence variants was judged likely to represent a technical artifact of the sequencing pipeline. Most CMV-associated TCR beta chains appeared to be HLA-restricted in a later analysis, and the HLA associations seemed to be driven largely by CMV exposure. In this cohort, only TCR beta chains were sequenced, and detectable features were limited by the absence of alpha or paired-chain data. The 87-base-pair reads could not distinguish some IMGT-functional V segments, including TRBV6-2 and TRBV6-3, so those segments were excluded. When HLA alleles, especially DR and DQ, strongly co-occurred, attributing TCR associations to individual alleles was difficult.

Taken from cysteine to phenylalanine, the CDR3 has 15 residues. Solely the CDR3 DNA is kept, with 45 bases framed from the first base. The germline V gene encodes CDR1 SGHRS and CDR2 YFSETQ. V loses 0 bases of germline sequence and J loses 4 bases, and the interval between the two ends is 11 bases. Libraries were constructed by the immunoSEQ multiplex PCR assay. For the multiplex PCR, a mixture combining 60 forward primers for TCR Vbeta segments and 13 reverse primers for TCR Jbeta segments was used. A multiplex PCR assay on genomic DNA amplified the CDR3 region of rearranged TCR beta genes. On the Illumina HiSeq System, the amplified TCR beta libraries were sequenced as 87-base-pair reads. The source study handled its data this way. In a later analysis, tens of millions of unique TCR beta chains were counted across the roughly 670 repertoires, and around 10 million of these chains were shared by at least two donors. Raw reads were error-corrected and collapsed into unique sequences with a nearest-neighbor algorithm that merged closely related sequences to remove PCR and sequencing errors. Alignment of CDR3 sequences to IMGT reference sequences was used to assign V, D and J gene segments. For a sequence to be retained, a match of at least six nucleotides to both a V gene segment and a J gene segment was required. Rearrangements were called productive when the CDR3 lacked stop codons and stayed in frame with V and J; all others were non-productive. CDR3 was defined by IMGT convention, running from the second conserved V-encoded cysteine to the conserved J-encoded phenylalanine. In an earlier analysis of some 550 of the donors, sequences lacking an unambiguous match to a single V gene segment were excluded. An earlier analysis of a few hundred of the donors called V segments functional above 56.7% productive rearrangements and segregating when the between-donor standard deviation exceeded 5%. A statistical classification framework was built to diagnose cytomegalovirus status from the catalog of TCR beta chain sequences. A later analysis assigned V and J genes by comparing TCR nucleotide sequences with IMGT/GENE-DB human TR gene sequences. In a later analysis, CDR3 sequences and most-parsimonious VDJ recombination scenarios were assigned using the TCRdist pipeline. In a later analysis, every TCR beta chain was defined by the combination of its CDR3 amino acid sequence and its V-gene family, and reads without a unique V-gene family were dropped. A later analysis removed 500 to 600 highly shared, low-generation-probability nucleotide sequences to deal with suspected cross-contamination and a sequencing artifact. In a later analysis, a clonal expansion index for each public chain was calculated from normalized within-repertoire ranks of inferred template counts. In a later analysis, generation probabilities were computed using a VDJ recombination model fitted to out-of-frame rearrangements, and the results were checked against IGoR. Hypergeometric tests were used in a later analysis to score TCR-TCR, TCR-HLA and TCR-CMV co-occurrence, with a repertoire-size bias correction applied to the TCR pairs. To estimate false discovery rates, a later analysis permuted the HLA or CMV assignments 20 times. In a later analysis, co-occurring TCRs were grouped with DBSCAN, and TCRdist sequence similarity was added when clustering was performed within HLA-allele-positive subsets. Repertoires with fewer than 30,000 or more than 120,000 public chains were left out of co-occurrence clustering, as were about 5 repertoires with anomalous nucleotide sharing. Held by TCRdb, this immuneACCESS table contains in-frame sequences only and omits some clones. Under half of the omission traces to an unresolved V gene where checked; the cause of the rest is unknown. D and trimming were read from the DNA, whereas the V and J calls and clone size are those reported in that table. This sample has under 150,000 clones in its table, and 82% of those were observed once. The ten largest clones capture around 2.5% of the sample.

The cohort was made up of approximately 670 healthy bone marrow donors. Cohort members were all nominally healthy when sampled, although unrecorded immune exposures were likely present. The donor was CMV seronegative and belonged to the group of over 300 seronegative cohort members. Each donor provided a peripheral blood sample, and peripheral blood mononuclear cells were used for TCR beta sequencing. The Qiagen DNeasy Blood Extraction Kit was used to extract genomic DNA from the blood cell samples. The sample comprised PBMCs. The source of this sequence is a woman under 30 in good health and CMV-seronegative. Here the chain combines TRBV5-1 and TRBJ2-1; the D gene cannot be named for sure. In nucleotide form, the sequence is TGCGCCAGCAGCTTGGAGTCAGAACCATACAATGAGCAGTTCTTC. Translated, it reads CASSLESEPYNEQFF.